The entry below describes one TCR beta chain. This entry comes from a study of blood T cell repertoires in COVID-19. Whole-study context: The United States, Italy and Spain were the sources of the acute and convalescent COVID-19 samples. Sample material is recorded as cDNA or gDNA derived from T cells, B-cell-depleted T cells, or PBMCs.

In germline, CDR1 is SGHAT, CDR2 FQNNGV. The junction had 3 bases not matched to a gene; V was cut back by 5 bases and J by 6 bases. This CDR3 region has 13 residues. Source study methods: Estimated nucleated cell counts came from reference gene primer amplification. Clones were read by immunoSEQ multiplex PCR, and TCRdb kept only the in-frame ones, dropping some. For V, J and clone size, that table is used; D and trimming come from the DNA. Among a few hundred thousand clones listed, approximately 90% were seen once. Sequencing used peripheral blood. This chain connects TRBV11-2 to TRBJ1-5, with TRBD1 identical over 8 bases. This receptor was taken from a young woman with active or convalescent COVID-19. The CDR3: CASSDRGSQPQHF. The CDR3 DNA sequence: TGTGCCAGCAGCGACAGGGGATCTCAGCCCCAGCATTTT.